This is a list of T cell receptor beta chains from one sample in a study of T-cell memory formation after mild COVID-19. From the 5' RACE reads, TCRdb called clonotypes with MiXCR, one entry per CDR3 protein. The table records 150,000 to 200,000 distinct CDR3 sequences, 11% of them present only once. Material for sequencing was PBMCs or a T cell subset sorted from them (not recorded which). The receptors come from a man younger than 35 who had mild COVID-19 (a few samples of this study predate the infection). Cell type and time point are not known. Each CDR3 is given with its conserved first and last residue. A D gene is named only where the DNA matches it firmly. The size of a clone is reported for some rows only, either as once, few or many, or as a class for expanded clones.

D	size	J	V	DNA	CDR3
.	few	TRBJ1-1	TRBV4-1	TGCGCCAGCAGCCAACCAGGGAGAAGGACTGAAGCTTTCTTT	CASSQPGRRTEAFF
.	.	TRBJ1-2	TRBV5-1	TGCGCCAGCAGCGATGGGCCGACCTATGGCTACACCTTC	CASSDGPTYGYTF
TRBD1	.	TRBJ1-1	TRBV6-6	TGTGCCAGCAGTTACGCGCCTACCGGGACAGGGAACACTGAAGCTTTCTTT	CASSYAPTGTGNTEAFF
TRBD2	few	TRBJ2-3	TRBV29-1	TGCAGCGCGACTAGCGGGGGGCCAGATACGCAGTATTTT	CSATSGGPDTQYF
.	.	TRBJ1-1	TRBV29-1	TGCAGCGTTGTAATAATGGGGGCGGTCACTGAAGCTTTCTTT	CSVVIMGAVTEAFF
.	.	TRBJ2-3	TRBV21-1	TGTGCCAGCAGCAAATCGGAGGGGGGGCGTAGCACAGATACGCAGTATTTT	CASSKSEGGRSTDTQYF
TRBD1	few	TRBJ1-5	TRBV19	TGTGCCAGTAGAAGGGACAGAAATAGCAATCAGCCCCAGCATTTT	CASRRDRNSNQPQHF
.	.	TRBJ2-3	TRBV7-2	TGTGCCAGCAGCCGGAACGGGTGGGATACGCAGTATTTT	CASSRNGWDTQYF
.	.	TRBJ2-1	TRBV19	TGTGCCAGCATGGGGGGTTCTGAGCAGTTCTTC	CASMGGSEQFF
.	few	TRBJ2-5	TRBV6-6	TGTGCCAGCAGTTATCAGGGCGACCGGGAGACCCAGTACTTC	CASSYQGDRETQYF
TRBD2	few	TRBJ2-3	TRBV6-2/TRBV6-3	TGTGCCAGCAGTTGGAGCGGGGAGGGGGATACGCAGTATTTT	CASSWSGEGDTQYF
TRBD1	.	TRBJ1-1	TRBV18	TGTGCCAGCTCACGGGACAGTGGGAACACTGAAGCTTTCTTT	CASSRDSGNTEAFF
.	many	TRBJ1-1	TRBV4-3	TGCGCCAGCAGGGGAGGGATCTGGAGCACTGAAGCTTTCTTT	CASRGGIWSTEAFF
.	many	TRBJ1-1	TRBV27	TGTGCCAGCAGTTGGGACCCCGGCAGAAAGGCTTTCTTT	CASSWDPGRKAFF
TRBD1	many	TRBJ2-5	TRBV5-1	TGTGCCAGCAGCTTAGGGACAGTCCAAGAGACCCAGTACTTC	CASSLGTVQETQYF
.	once	TRBJ1-5	TRBV3-1	TGTGCCAGCTGCACGGACCTCACTTGGCCCCAGCTTTTT	CASCTDLTWPQLF
TRBD1	few	TRBJ1-1	TRBV7-9	TGTGCCAGCAGCTTAGCGCAGGGGGGGCGCAGGGACACTGAAGCTTTCTTT	CASSLAQGGRRDTEAFF
.	.	TRBJ2-3	TRBV12-3/TRBV12-4	TGTGCCAGCACCATACAGGTATCGACAGATACGCAGTATTTT	CASTIQVSTDTQYF
.	few	TRBJ1-1	TRBV7-9	TGTGCCAGCAGCTTAGACCCAGGCAATGCTTTCTTT	CASSLDPGNAFF
.	.	TRBJ2-5	TRBV6-5	TGTGCCAGCAGGTCCGGACTAATGGGGACCCAGTACTTC	CASRSGLMGTQYF
.	.	TRBJ2-5	TRBV9	TGTGCCAGCAGTATCGGCAGCGAAGAGACCCAGTACTTC	CASSIGSEETQYF
.	.	TRBJ2-7	TRBV6-6	TGTGCCAGCGTTGACCGGTACGAGCAGTACTTC	CASVDRYEQYF
.	.	TRBJ2-5	TRBV27	TGTGCCAGCAGTTTAGACCCCCCCGGGGCGTACCAAGAGACCCAGTACTTC	CASSLDPPGAYQETQYF